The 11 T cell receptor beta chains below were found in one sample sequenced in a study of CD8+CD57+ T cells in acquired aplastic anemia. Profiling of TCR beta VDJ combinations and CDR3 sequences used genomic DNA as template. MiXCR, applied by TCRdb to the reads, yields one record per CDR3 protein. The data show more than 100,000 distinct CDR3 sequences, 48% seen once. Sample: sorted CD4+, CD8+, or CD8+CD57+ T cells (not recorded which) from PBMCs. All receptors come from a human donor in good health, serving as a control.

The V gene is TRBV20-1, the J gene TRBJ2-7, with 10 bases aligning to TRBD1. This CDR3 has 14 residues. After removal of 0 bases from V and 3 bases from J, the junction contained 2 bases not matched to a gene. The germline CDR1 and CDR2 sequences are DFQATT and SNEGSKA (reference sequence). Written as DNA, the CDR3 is TGCAGTGCTAGAGATCGGACAGGGGGCTACGAGCAGTACTTC. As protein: CSARDRTGGYEQYF.

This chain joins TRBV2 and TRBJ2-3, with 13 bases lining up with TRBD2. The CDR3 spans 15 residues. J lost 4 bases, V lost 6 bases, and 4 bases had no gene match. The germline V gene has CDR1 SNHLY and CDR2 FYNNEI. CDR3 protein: CASRPGLAGADTQYF. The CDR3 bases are TGTGCCAGCAGACCAGGACTAGCGGGAGCAGATACGCAGTATTTT. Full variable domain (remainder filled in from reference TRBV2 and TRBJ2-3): EPEVTQTPSHQVTQMGQEVILRCVPISNHLYFYWYRQILGQKVEFLVSFYNNEISEKSEIFDDQFSVERPDGSNFTLKIRSTKLEDSAMYFCASRPGLAGADTQYFGPGTRLTVL.

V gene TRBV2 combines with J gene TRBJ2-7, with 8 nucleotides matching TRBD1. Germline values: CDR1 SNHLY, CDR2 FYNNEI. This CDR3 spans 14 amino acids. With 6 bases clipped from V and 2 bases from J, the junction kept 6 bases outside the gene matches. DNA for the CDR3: TGTGCCAGCAGGGAACCGGGACAGGCCTACGAGCAGTACGTC. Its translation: CASREPGQAYEQYV.

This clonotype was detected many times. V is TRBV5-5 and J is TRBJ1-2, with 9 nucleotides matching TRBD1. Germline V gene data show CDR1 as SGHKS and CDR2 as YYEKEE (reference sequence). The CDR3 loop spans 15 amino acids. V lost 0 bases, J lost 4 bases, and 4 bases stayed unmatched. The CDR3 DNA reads TGTGCCAGCAGCTTGGAGGGACAGGGAGTCTATGGCTACACCTTC. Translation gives CASSLEGQGVYGYTF.

The CDR3 DNA sequence: TGTGCCAGCAGTGTTTCTGGGGGCAATGGCTACACCTTC. Translated: CASSVSGGNGYTF. The genes are TRBV6-4 and TRBJ1-2; tentative D call: TRBD1 (6 bases). The length of the CDR3 is 13 residues. Deletions cut 4 bases from V and 6 bases from J, with 12 bases between. CDR1 is MRHNA and CDR2 is SNTAGT in the germline V gene.

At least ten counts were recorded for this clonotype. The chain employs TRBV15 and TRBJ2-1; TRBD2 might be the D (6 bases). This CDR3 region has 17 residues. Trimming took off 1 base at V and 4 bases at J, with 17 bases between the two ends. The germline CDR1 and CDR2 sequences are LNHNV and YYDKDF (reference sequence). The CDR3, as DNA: TGTGCCACCAGCAGAGTCGGGCCCGGGGGTGTTTACAATGAGCAGTTCTTC. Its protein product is CATSRVGPGGVYNEQFF.

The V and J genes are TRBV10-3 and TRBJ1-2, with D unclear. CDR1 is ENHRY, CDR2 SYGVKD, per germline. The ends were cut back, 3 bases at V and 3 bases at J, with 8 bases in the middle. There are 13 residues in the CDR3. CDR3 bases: TGTGCCATCAGTGATCGGCAGGACTATGGCTACACCTTC. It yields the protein CAISDRQDYGYTF.

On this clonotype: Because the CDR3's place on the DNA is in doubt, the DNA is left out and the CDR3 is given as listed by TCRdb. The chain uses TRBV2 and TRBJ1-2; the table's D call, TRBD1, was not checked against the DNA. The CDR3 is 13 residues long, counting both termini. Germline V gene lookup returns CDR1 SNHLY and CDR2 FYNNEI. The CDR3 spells CANRRDVQYGCTF.

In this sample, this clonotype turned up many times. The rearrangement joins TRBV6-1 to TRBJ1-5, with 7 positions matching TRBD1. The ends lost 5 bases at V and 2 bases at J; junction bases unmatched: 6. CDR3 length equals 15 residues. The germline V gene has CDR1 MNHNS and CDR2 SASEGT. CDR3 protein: CASSTSGTGNQPQHF. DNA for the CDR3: TGTGCCAGCAGTACCTCAGGGACAGGCAATCAGCCCCAGCATTTT.

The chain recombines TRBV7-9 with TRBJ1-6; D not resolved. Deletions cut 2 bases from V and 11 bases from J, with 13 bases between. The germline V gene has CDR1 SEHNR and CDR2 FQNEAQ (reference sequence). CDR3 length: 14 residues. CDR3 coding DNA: TGTGCCAGCAGCTTATCTCTGATGAATCCACCCCTCCACTTT. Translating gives CASSLSLMNPPLHF.

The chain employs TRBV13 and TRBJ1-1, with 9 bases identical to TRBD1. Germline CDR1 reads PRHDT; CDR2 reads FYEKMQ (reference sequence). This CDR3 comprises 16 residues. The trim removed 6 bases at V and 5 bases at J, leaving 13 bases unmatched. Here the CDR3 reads CASRVVPGQGWTEAFF. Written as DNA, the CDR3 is TGTGCCAGCAGGGTAGTCCCGGGACAGGGTTGGACTGAAGCTTTCTTT. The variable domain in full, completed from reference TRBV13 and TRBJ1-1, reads AAGVIQSPRHLIKEKRETATLKCYPIPRHDTVYWYQQGPGQDPQFLISFYEKMQSDKGSIPDRFSAQQFSDYHSELNMSSLELGDSALYFCASRVVPGQGWTEAFFGQGTRLTVV.